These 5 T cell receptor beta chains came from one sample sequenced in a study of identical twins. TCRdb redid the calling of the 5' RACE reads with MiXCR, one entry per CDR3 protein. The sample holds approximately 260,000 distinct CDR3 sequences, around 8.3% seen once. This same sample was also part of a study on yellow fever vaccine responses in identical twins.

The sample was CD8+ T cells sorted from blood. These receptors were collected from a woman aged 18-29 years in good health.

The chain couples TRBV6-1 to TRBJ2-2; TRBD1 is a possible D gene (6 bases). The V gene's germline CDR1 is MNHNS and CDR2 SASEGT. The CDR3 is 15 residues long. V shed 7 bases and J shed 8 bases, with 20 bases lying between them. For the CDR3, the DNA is TGTGCCAGCACCAGTCGGGACACTCTGCCAGGGGAGCTGTTTTTT. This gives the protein CASTSRDTLPGELFF.

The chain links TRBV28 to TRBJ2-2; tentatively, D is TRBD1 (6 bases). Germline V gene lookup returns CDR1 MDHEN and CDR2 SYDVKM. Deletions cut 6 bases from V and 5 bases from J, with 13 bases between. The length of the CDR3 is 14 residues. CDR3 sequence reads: CASRGQSLTGELFF. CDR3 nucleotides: TGTGCCAGCAGAGGACAGTCTCTAACCGGGGAGCTGTTTTTT.

The CDR3 protein is CSVQDRGIGNEQFF. CDR3 coding DNA: TGCAGCGTTCAGGACAGGGGAATAGGCAATGAGCAGTTCTTC. The chain joins TRBV29-1 to TRBJ2-1; 9 bases agree with TRBD1. The germline V gene encodes CDR1 SQVTM and CDR2 ANQGSEA. Trimming removed 5 bases from V and 6 bases from J; junction bases left unmatched: 8. This CDR3 spans 14 amino acids.

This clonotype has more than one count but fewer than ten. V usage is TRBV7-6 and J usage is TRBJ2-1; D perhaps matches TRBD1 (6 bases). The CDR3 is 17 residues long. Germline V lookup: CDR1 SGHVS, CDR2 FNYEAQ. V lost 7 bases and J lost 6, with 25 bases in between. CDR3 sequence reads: CASIPYNAMTGSNEQFF. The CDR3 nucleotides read TGTGCCAGCATCCCATATAATGCAATGACAGGAAGCAATGAGCAGTTCTTC. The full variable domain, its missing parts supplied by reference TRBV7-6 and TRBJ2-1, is GAGVSQSPRYKVTKRGQDVALRCDPISGHVSLYWYRQALGQGPEFLTYFNYEAQQDKSGLPNDRFSAERPEGSISTLTIQRTEQRDSAMYRCASIPYNAMTGSNEQFFGPGTRLTVL.

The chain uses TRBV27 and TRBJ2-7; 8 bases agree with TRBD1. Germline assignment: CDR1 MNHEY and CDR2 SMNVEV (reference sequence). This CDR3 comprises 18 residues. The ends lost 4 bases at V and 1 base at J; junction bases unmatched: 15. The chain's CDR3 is CASSSRIIRTGISYEQYF. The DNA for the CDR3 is TGTGCCAGCAGTTCCCGAATCATACGGACAGGGATTTCCTACGAGCAGTACTTC.